These 14 T cell receptor beta chains came from one sample sequenced in a study of blood T cell repertoires in COVID-19. Some clones are missing from TCRdb's copy, which holds only in-frame ones; the method was immunoSEQ multiplex PCR. The data hold 140,000 or so clones, with just under 90% observed a single time. Material: peripheral blood. The receptors stem from a woman of 80 years or more with acute or convalescent COVID-19.

The chain recombines TRBV7-9 with TRBJ1-1, with 9 bases identical to TRBD1. The V segment lost 5 bases and the J segment 7 bases; nucleotides outside the gene matches: 2. The CDR3 is 12 amino acids. The germline V gene encodes CDR1 SEHNR and CDR2 FQNEAQ (reference sequence). Here the CDR3 reads CASSQGQGEAFF. DNA of the CDR3: TGTGCCAGCAGCCAGGGACAGGGTGAAGCTTTCTTT.

This clone was picked up one time. It is likely a read error, because the conserved phenylalanine at the end of the CDR3 is missing. The DNA is omitted, as the CDR3 cannot be located on it reliably, and the CDR3 follows TCRdb's listing. The V and J genes are TRBV5-4 and TRBJ2-3; the table's D call, TRBD2, has no DNA check behind it. The CDR3 is 13 amino acids in total, end residues counted. The germline CDR1 and CDR2 sequences are SGHNT and YYREEE (reference sequence). CDR3 residues: CASSLDRAGASPL.

This chain joins TRBV5-4 and TRBJ1-2; perhaps TRBD1 as D (5 bases). The V and J ends lost 3 bases and 0 bases respectively, with 9 bases between them. The CDR3 extends over 14 amino acids. Germline-derived CDR1 and CDR2 are SGHNT and YYREEE (reference sequence). The CDR3 sequence: CASSYRTSNYGYTF. In nucleotides, the CDR3 is TGTGCCAGCAGCTACAGGACCTCTAACTATGGCTACACCTTC. Looking up the rest from reference TRBV5-4 and TRBJ1-2 gives the full variable domain: ETGVTQSPTHLIKTRGQQVTLRCSSQSGHNTVSWYQQALGQGPQFIFQYYREEENGRGNFPPRFSGLQFPNYSSELNVNALELDDSALYLCASSYRTSNYGYTFGSGTRLTVV.

This sequence joins TRBV5-4 and TRBJ2-5; 14 positions match TRBD2. Germline V gene lookup returns CDR1 SGHNT and CDR2 YYREEE (reference sequence). The CDR3 is made up of 18 amino acids. V shed 4 bases, J shed 4 bases, and the junction held 12 bases outside the gene matches. The CDR3 DNA reads TGTGCCAGCAGCCCAGGGACTAGCGGGGGCCAGGGGGGAGAGACCCAGTACTTC. This codes for CASSPGTSGGQGGETQYF.

This clone has more than one count but fewer than ten. V is TRBV28 and J is TRBJ2-7; 10 bases agree with TRBD1. Germline assignment: CDR1 MDHEN and CDR2 SYDVKM. The V gene end was trimmed by 5 bases and the J gene end by 3 bases; junction bases not matched to a gene: 7. The CDR3 totals 15 residues. The DNA of the CDR3 is TGTGCCAGCAGTACCGGGGGGACAGGGGACTACGAGCAGTACTTC. It codes for CASSTGGTGDYEQYF.

The chain uses TRBV7-2 and TRBJ2-7; 13 bases are a match to TRBD2. The CDR3 consists of 15 residues. CDR1 and CDR2 from the germline V gene are SGHTA and FQGNSA. After removal of 5 bases from V and 2 bases from J, the junction contained 3 bases not matched to a gene. CDR3 nucleotide sequence: TGTGCCAGCAGCGTAACTAGCGGGGGGGCCTACGAGCAGTACTTC. Translation gives CASSVTSGGAYEQYF.

The V gene is TRBV7-9, the J gene TRBJ1-2, with 10 bases aligning to TRBD1. Trimming removed 3 bases from V and 5 bases from J; junction bases left unmatched: 9. Germline V gene lookup returns CDR1 SEHNR and CDR2 FQNEAQ (reference sequence). There are 16 residues in the CDR3. This chain's CDR3 is CASSFGTGQGIYGYTF. The DNA for the CDR3 is TGTGCCAGCAGCTTTGGGACGGGACAGGGGATTTATGGCTACACCTTC.

The V and J genes are TRBV6-6 and TRBJ1-3; TRBD1 aligns across 7 bases. V lost 5 bases to trimming and J lost 0 bases; unmatched junction nucleotides: 7. The CDR3 sequence is 16 residues long. Germline V gives CDR1 MNHNY, CDR2 SVGAGI (reference sequence). The CDR3, as DNA: TGTGCCAGCAGTCCAGCAGGGGGACTCTCTGGAAACACCATATATTTT. Translated, it gives CASSPAGGLSGNTIYF.

The chain has TRBV19 and TRBJ1-5; TRBD1 agrees at 7 bases. Trimming cost V 2 bases and J 0 bases; bases outside gene matches: 7. The CDR3 covers 17 residues. Germline V lookup: CDR1 LNHDA, CDR2 SQIVND (reference sequence). The CDR3 region is CASSILQGGFSNQPQHF. Written as DNA, the CDR3 is TGTGCCAGTAGTATATTGCAGGGGGGATTTAGCAATCAGCCCCAGCATTTT.

The rearrangement joins TRBV6-1 to TRBJ1-6; no clear D gene. The V gene's germline CDR1 is MNHNS and CDR2 SASEGT. CDR3 size: 15 residues. V lost 0 bases and J 7 bases, leaving 10 bases between the germline ends. CDR3 nucleotides: TGTGCCAGCAGTGAAGCCACATCGGGAAATTCACCCCTCCACTTT. Translation: CASSEATSGNSPLHF.

This chain uses TRBV5-1 with TRBJ1-1, with a possible D match to TRBD1 (6 bases). Per the germline V gene, CDR1 is SGHRS and CDR2 is YFSETQ. CDR3 size: 13 residues. Trimming cost V 7 bases and J 2 bases, with 12 bases left between them. The CDR3 DNA sequence: TGCGCCAGCTGCCAGGGGACAAACACTGAAGCTTTCTTT. Translation gives CASCQGTNTEAFF.

As DNA, the CDR3 is TGTGCCAGCAGCTTGGGACAGGGAGGCGCTGGAAACACCATATATTTT. This sequence encodes CASSLGQGGAGNTIYF. The chain uses TRBV7-2 and TRBJ1-3; 9 positions agree with TRBD1. The CDR3 spans 16 residues. Trimming removed 3 bases from V and 2 bases from J; junction bases left unmatched: 5. From germline, CDR1 is SGHTA and CDR2 FQGNSA.

The chain links TRBV7-2 to TRBJ1-1, with D perhaps TRBD1 (6 bases). V shed 5 bases and J shed 5 bases, with 12 bases lying between them. Germline V gene data show CDR1 as SGHTA and CDR2 as FQGNSA. CDR3 size: 13 residues. CDR3 residues: CASSPGTPTEAFF. CDR3 in DNA: TGTGCCAGCAGCCCCGGGACACCAACTGAAGCTTTCTTT.

The gene calls are TRBV2 and TRBJ1-5; 8 nucleotides line up with TRBD1. The CDR3 loop spans 15 amino acids. Germline CDR1 and CDR2: SNHLY and FYNNEI. V gave up 2 bases and J gave up 5 bases; unmatched junction bases: 5. The CDR3 sequence is CASSELGQGYQPQHF. The CDR3 nucleotides read TGTGCCAGCAGTGAACTCGGACAGGGATATCAGCCCCAGCATTTT. Full variable domain (outside the CDR3, taken from reference TRBV2 and TRBJ1-5): EPEVTQTPSHQVTQMGQEVILRCVPISNHLYFYWYRQILGQKVEFLVSFYNNEISEKSEIFDDQFSVERPDGSNFTLKIRSTKLEDSAMYFCASSELGQGYQPQHFGDGTRLSIL.